The source of this T cell receptor beta chain is a study of shared clonotypes between healthy human individuals. Study-level background: The people who gave samples were a couple of women and three men aged 18 to 49.

The data were produced by immunoSEQ multiplex PCR, yet TCRdb's version contains in-frame clones alone and is incomplete. Of 2,500,000 or so clones detected, roughly 92% appear once; the ten largest clones hold 0.14%. This clone was observed once. The antigen is not known. This CDR3 region has 16 residues. With 0 bases removed from V and 6 bases from J, the gap between germline ends came to 18 bases. In germline, CDR1 is SGHRS, CDR2 YFSETQ. Study-wide results and limits: It was observed that about 5% of naive CD4 clonotypes were shared across several donors. A reduction in generation probabilities was seen for non-shared clonotypes relative to those shared by all four donors.

The sequenced sample consisted of naive CD4+ T cells sorted from blood. Subset: CD45RA+ positively selected. The sequence was obtained from a man aged 18 to 30 in good health. The V call is TRBV5-1, the J call TRBJ1-2; D unclear. CDR3 sequence (DNA): TGCGCCAGCAGCTTGGAACCCACTTCATTACGGGATGGCTACACCTTC. It is translated as CASSLEPTSLRDGYTF.